The text below deals with one T cell receptor (beta chain). Its antigen is not identified. Germline V gene sequence: CDR1 SNHLY, CDR2 FYNNEI. CDR3 length: 13 amino acids. Trimming stripped 4 bases from V and 8 bases from J, with 11 bases between. The sample originates from a study of T cell responses to AZD1222 COVID-19 vaccine. The study, taken as a whole, reports: Unmutated regions of variants are reportedly targeted by nearly half of spike-specific TCRs.

Only in-frame clones appear in the TCRdb table, and some are missing; sequencing was by immunoSEQ multiplex PCR. Here the sample spans around 140,000 clones, 89% being singletons. The sample here was peripheral blood, taken on day 0 of AZD1222 vaccination. This clonotype was obtained from an adult in good health. This chain links TRBV2 with TRBJ1-4; maybe TRBD1 (5 bases). This CDR3 is CASSGGTEEKLFF. CDR3 DNA: TGTGCCAGCAGTGGGGGGACGGAGGAAAAACTGTTTTTT.